In this sample, the clone carrying this TCR beta chain turned up many times. The same CDR3 can be traced to other DNA sequences in this sample. The V segment lost 1 base and the J segment 3 bases; nucleotides outside the gene matches: 2. CDR1 and CDR2 from the germline V gene are MDHEN and SYDVKM. This CDR3 has 14 residues. The data originate from a study of shared clonotypes between healthy human individuals. Execution of the assay was at deep level. The quantity of DNA used in unsorted PBMC replicate PCRs was 300 ng, corresponding to about 30,000 T cell genomes. Original analysis: Filtering differed because ImmunoSEQ produced junction-only sequences that carried no quality scores. Clones were sequenced by immunoSEQ multiplex PCR, and TCRdb holds only the in-frame ones, with some missing. V and J calls and clone size come straight from that table; D and trimming were deduced from the DNA. The sample lists 100,000 or so clones; around 47% were seen once.

Source material: PBMCs. This TCR came from a woman between 40 and 55 years old in good health. Some clones in this sample may be carry-over from other donors' samples. The rearrangement links TRBV28 to TRBJ2-7; 8 bases align to TRBD2. The CDR3 is CASSLLAGHYEQYF. In nucleotides, the CDR3 is TGTGCCAGCAGTTTATTAGCGGGGCACTACGAGCAGTACTTC.